This entry is about one T cell receptor beta chain. Its antigen remains unidentified. These data come from a study of cytomegalovirus exposure and HLA in healthy donors. Study results and caveats: For TCR beta chains, V- and J-gene trimming was later linked to a missense DCLRE1C variant.

The PCR made use of 60 Vbeta and 13 Jbeta primers. TCRdb keeps only in-frame clones here, not all; method: immunoSEQ multiplex PCR. Of about 200,000 clones in the sample, approximately 86% were seen once. CDR3 length: 14 residues. Between the trimmed V and J ends, which lost 3 bases and 5 bases, there was a span of 13 bases. Germline V gene sequence: CDR1 LNHDA, CDR2 SQIVND (reference sequence). The gene calls are TRBV19 and TRBJ1-2; possible D gene TRBD1, 5 bases. This sequence was found in a woman aged 25 to 45 in good health and CMV-seronegative. Specimen: PBMCs. CDR3 sequence: CASSMGRVRYGYTF. The CDR3 DNA reads TGTGCCAGTAGTATGGGCAGGGTTCGGTATGGCTACACCTTC.